This T cell receptor beta chain was observed in a study of resident and recirculating memory T cells in vitiligo. On the study more broadly: Epidermis came from shave biopsies of lesional and nonlesional sites, plus PBMCs.

Study outcomes and limitations: Non-conserved TCRs across sites and patients suggested distinct clones per lesion.

Sequenced by immunoSEQ multiplex PCR; TCRdb stores in-frame clones only, minus some. The table records more than 65,000 clones, roughly 92% of them present only once. For this clone: What it recognizes is unknown.

The TCR was taken from a male donor with vitiligo. Sequenced input: blood.

The CDR3 DNA sequence: TGTGCCAGCAGCTTACAGGGGTTCAGCTCCTACAATGAGCAGTTCTTC. This gives the protein CASSLQGFSSYNEQFF. V and J are TRBV7-3 and TRBJ2-1, with a possible D match to TRBD1 (6 bases). Germline V lookup: CDR1 SGHTA, CDR2 FQGTGA. V lost 2 bases to trimming and J lost 0 bases, with 11 bases between them. The CDR3 is 16 residues long.